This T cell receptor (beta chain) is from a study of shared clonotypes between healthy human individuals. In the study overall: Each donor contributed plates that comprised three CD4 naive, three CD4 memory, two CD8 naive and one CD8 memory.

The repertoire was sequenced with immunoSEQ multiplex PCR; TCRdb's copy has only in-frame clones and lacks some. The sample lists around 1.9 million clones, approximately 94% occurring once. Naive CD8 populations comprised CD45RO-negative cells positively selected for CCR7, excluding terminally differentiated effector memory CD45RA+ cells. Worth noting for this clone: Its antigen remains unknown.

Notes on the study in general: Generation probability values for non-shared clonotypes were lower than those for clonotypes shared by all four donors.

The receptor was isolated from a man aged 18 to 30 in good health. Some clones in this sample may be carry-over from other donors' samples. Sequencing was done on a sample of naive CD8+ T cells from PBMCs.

The CDR3 is CASSTLAGGPHEQYF. CDR3 in DNA: TGTGCCAGCAGCACACTAGCGGGAGGGCCCCACGAGCAGTACTTC. J is TRBJ2-7 and V is TRBV7-6; TRBD2 matches at 13 bases. Germline V gene sequence: CDR1 SGHVS, CDR2 FNYEAQ. J was trimmed by 5 bases and V by 5 bases; bases with no gene match: 6. This CDR3 is built from 15 residues.